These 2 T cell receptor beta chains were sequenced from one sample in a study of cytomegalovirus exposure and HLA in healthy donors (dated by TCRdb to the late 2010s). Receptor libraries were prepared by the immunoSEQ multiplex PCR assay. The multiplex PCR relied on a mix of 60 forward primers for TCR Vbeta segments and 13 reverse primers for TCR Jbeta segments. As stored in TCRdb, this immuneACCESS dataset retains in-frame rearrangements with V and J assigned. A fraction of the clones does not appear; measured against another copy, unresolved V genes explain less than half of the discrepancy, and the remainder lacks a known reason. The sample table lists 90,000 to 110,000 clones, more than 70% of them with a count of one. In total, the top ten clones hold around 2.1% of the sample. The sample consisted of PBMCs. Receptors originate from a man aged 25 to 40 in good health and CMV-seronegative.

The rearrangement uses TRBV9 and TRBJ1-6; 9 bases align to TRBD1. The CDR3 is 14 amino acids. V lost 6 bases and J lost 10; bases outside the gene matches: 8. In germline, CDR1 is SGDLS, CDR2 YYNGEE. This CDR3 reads CASTRGQGGSPLHF. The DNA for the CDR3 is TGTGCCAGCACTAGGGGACAGGGTGGCTCACCCCTCCACTTT.

The DNA for the CDR3 is TGTGCCAGCAGCTTATCATTCTCCGGGACATGGGCTAATGAGCAGTTCTTC. Protein product: CASSLSFSGTWANEQFF. This chain links TRBV7-8 with TRBJ2-1; D is possibly TRBD1 (6 bases). This CDR3 is 17 amino acids long. CDR1 and CDR2 (germline): SGHVS, FQNEAQ. V shed 2 bases and J shed 7 bases, with 21 bases lying between them.